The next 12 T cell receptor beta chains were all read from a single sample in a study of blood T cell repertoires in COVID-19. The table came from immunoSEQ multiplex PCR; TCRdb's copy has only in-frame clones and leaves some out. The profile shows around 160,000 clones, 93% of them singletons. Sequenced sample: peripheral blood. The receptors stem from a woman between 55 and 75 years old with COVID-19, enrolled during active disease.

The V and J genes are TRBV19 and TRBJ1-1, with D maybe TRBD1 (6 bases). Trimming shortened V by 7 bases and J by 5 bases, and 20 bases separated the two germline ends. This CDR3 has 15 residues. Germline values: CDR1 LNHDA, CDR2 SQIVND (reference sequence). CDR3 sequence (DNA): TGTGCCAGTACCCCTAGGGGCGGGGGGCGGACTGAAGCTTTCTTT. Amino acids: CASTPRGGGRTEAFF.

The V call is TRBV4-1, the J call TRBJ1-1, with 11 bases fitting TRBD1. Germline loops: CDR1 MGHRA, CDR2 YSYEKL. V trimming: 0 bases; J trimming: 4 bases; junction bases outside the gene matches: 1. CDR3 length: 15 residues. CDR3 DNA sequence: TGCGCCAGCAGCCAAGATGGGACAGGGGGCACTGAAGCTTTCTTT. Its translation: CASSQDGTGGTEAFF.

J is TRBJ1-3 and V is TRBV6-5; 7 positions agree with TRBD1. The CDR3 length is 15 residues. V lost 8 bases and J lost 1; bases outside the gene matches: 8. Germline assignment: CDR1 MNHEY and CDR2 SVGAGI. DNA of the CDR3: TGTGCCAGCGGGGGGACAGTTCCTTCTGGAAACACCATATATTTT. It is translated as CASGGTVPSGNTIYF.

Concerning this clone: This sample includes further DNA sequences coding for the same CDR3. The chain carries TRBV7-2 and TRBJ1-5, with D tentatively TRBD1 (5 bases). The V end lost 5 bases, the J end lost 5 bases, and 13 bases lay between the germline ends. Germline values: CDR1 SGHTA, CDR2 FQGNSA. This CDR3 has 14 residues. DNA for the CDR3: TGTGCCAGCAGCGGGCGGACGGGGGATCAGCCCCAGCATTTT. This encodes CASSGRTGDQPQHF. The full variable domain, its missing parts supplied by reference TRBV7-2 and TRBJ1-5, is GAGVSQSPSNKVTEKGKDVELRCDPISGHTALYWYRQSLGQGLEFLIYFQGNSAPDKSGLPSDRFSAERTGGSVSTLTIQRTQQEDSAVYLCASSGRTGDQPQHFGDGTRLSIL.

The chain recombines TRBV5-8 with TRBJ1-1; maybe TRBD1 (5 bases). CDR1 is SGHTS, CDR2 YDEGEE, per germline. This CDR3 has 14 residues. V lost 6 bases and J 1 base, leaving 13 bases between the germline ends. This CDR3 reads CASKGRIRNTEAFF. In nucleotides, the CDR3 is TGTGCCAGCAAGGGGAGGATCAGGAACACTGAAGCTTTCTTT.

The CDR3 nucleotides are TGTGCCAGCAGCAGAGGACAGTATAGCAATCAGCCCCAGCATTTT. The encoded protein is CASSRGQYSNQPQHF. This chain joins TRBV9 and TRBJ1-5, with D possibly matching TRBD1 (6 bases). The CDR3 loop spans 15 amino acids. Trimming took off 4 bases at V and 0 bases at J, with 11 bases between the two ends. Germline V CDR1 and CDR2: SGDLS, YYNGEE.

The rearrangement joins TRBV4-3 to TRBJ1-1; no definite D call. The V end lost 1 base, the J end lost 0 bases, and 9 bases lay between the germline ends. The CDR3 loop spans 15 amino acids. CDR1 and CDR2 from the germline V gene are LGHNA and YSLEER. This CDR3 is CASSQVVGLNTEAFF. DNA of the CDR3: TGCGCCAGCAGCCAAGTTGTGGGCCTGAACACTGAAGCTTTCTTT.

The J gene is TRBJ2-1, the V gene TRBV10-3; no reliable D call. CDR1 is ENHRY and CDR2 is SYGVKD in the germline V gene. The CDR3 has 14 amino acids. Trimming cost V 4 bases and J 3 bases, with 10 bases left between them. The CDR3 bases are TGTGCCATCAGTGTTTCCGTGAGCTACAATGAGCAGTTCTTC. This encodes CAISVSVSYNEQFF.

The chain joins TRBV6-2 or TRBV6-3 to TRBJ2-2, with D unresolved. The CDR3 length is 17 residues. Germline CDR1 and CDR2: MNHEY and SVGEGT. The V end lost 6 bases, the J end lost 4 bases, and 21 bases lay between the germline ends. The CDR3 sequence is CASSPPSTPTGTGELFF. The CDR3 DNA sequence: TGTGCCAGCAGCCCACCCTCGACTCCCACGGGCACCGGGGAGCTGTTTTTT.

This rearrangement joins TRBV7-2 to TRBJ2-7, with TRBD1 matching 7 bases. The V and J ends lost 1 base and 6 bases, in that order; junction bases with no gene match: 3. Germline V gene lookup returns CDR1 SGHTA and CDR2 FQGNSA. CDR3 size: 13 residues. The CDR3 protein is CASSLVTGPEQYF. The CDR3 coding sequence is TGTGCCAGCAGCTTAGTGACAGGGCCCGAGCAGTACTTC.

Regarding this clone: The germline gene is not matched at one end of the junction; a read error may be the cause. The CDR3 coding sequence is TGTGCCAGCAGCCAGGGAGGGACAGGACAAGGGACCCAGTACTTC. The encoded protein is CASSQGGTGQGTQYF. The chain combines TRBV6-2 or TRBV6-3 with TRBJ2-5, with D maybe TRBD1 (8 bases). The CDR3 consists of 15 residues. The germline V gene has CDR1 MNHEY and CDR2 SVGEGT.

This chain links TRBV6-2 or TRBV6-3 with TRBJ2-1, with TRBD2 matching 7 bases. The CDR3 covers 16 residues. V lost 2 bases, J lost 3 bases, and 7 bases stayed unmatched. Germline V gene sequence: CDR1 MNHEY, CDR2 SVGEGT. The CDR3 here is CASSYPKGLYYNEQFF. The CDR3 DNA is TGTGCCAGCAGTTACCCGAAGGGACTATACTACAATGAGCAGTTCTTC.